These 31 T cell receptor beta chains came from one sample sequenced in a study of tumor and adjacent non-tumor tissue in lung cancer. The library came from three nested PCR rounds adapted from ARM-PCR protocols. TCRdb redid the calling of the multiplex PCR reads with MiXCR, one entry per CDR3 protein. In the table there are roughly 220,000 distinct CDR3 sequences, roughly 70% of which are singletons. RNA was extracted from bulk tissue without any cell sorting. The sequenced sample was lung tumor tissue. The receptors stem from a man aged 60 to 75 with non-small cell lung cancer.

This sequence joins TRBV6-5 and TRBJ2-7; D is perhaps TRBD1 (6 bases). Germline assignment: CDR1 MNHEY and CDR2 SVGAGI. Trimming shortened V by 10 bases and J by 9 bases, and 25 bases separated the two germline ends. CDR3 length equals 14 residues. CDR3 sequence: CATQPGQGTNVQYF. CDR3 bases: TGTGCCACCCAACCAGGGCAGGGGACCAACGTGCAGTACTTC.

The chain carries TRBV6-1 and TRBJ2-1, with 9 bases aligning to TRBD1. Germline V gene sequence: CDR1 MNHNS, CDR2 SASEGT. With 5 bases clipped from V and 10 bases from J, the junction kept 9 bases outside the gene matches. CDR3 length: 14 residues. This CDR3 is CASSSLTGGDEQFF. As DNA, the CDR3 is TGTGCCAGCAGTAGCCTAACAGGGGGCGACGAGCAGTTCTTC.

J is TRBJ2-1 and V is TRBV5-1; 7 bases agree with TRBD1. The CDR3 runs 15 residues. The germline V gene has CDR1 SGHRS and CDR2 YFSETQ. Trimming cost V 3 bases and J 9 bases; bases outside gene matches: 12. DNA of the CDR3: TGCGCCAGCAGCTCCCCCCCGGGACAGCCGGGTGAGCAGTTCTTC. As protein: CASSSPPGQPGEQFF.

J is TRBJ2-3 and V is TRBV5-1; no definite D call. This CDR3 comprises 17 residues. Germline CDR1 SGHRS, CDR2 YFSETQ. Trimming pared 4 bases from V and 2 bases from J, leaving 20 bases between. CDR3 residues: CASSQGLRGIHTDTQYF. The CDR3 nucleotides are TGCGCCAGCAGCCAAGGGTTGAGAGGTATTCACACAGATACGCAGTATTTT.

This chain uses TRBV12-3 or TRBV12-4 with TRBJ1-2; D remains unclear. This CDR3 is 11 amino acids long. V was trimmed by 6 bases and J by 8 bases, leaving 10 bases between them. The DNA for the CDR3 is TGTGCCAGCAGCCTTAAAGGGGGCTACACCTTC. This codes for CASSLKGGYTF.

A single count supports this clonotype. V usage is TRBV4-3 and J usage is TRBJ2-7; weak D call: TRBD1 (5 bases). Germline CDR1 reads LGHNA; CDR2 reads YSLEER. V was trimmed by 7 bases and J by 5 bases, leaving 15 bases between them. CDR3 length: 13 amino acids. CDR3 in amino acids: CASNPRTTDEQYF. The CDR3 coding sequence is TGCGCCAGCAACCCCCGGACAACGGACGAGCAGTACTTC.

Comment on this clonotype: The conserved phenylalanine or tryptophan is not found at the CDR3 terminus, so this likely reflects a read error. This chain joins TRBV20-1 and TRBJ2-5; the D gene is possibly TRBD2 (6 bases). Germline CDR1 reads DFQATT; CDR2 reads SNEGSKA (reference sequence). CDR3 length equals 15 residues. The V end lost 8 bases, the J end lost 5 bases, and 24 bases lay between the germline ends. The CDR3 reads CSTDSYGTPQETQYS. CDR3 in DNA: TGCAGTACTGACTCCTACGGGACTCCCCAGGAGACCCAGTACTCC.

The sample holds one count of this clonotype. Relative to the germline gene, one junction end is altered; a read error may explain this. This chain connects TRBV18 to TRBJ1-2; no clear D. This CDR3 has 15 amino acids. Germline V gene lookup returns CDR1 KGHSH and CDR2 LQKENI. CDR3 sequence reads: CASSLDVGEPYGYTF. CDR3 sequence (DNA): TGTGCCAGCTCCCTCGATGTGGGAGAACCCTATGGTTACACCTTC. The entire variable domain, with the rest obtained from reference TRBV18 and TRBJ1-2, is as follows: NAGVMQNPRHLVRRRGQEARLRCSPMKGHSHVYWYRQLPEEGLKFMVYLQKENIIDESGMPKERFSAEFPKEGPSILRIQQVVRGDSAAYFCASSLDVGEPYGYTFGSGTRLTVV.

About this clonotype: Since a much larger clone is just one base distant, this may be a read error. The chain uses TRBV6-2 or TRBV6-3 and TRBJ2-2, with D perhaps matching TRBD2 (5 bases). This CDR3 has 12 residues. Germline-derived CDR1 and CDR2 are MNHEY and SVGEGT. CDR3 DNA sequence: TGTGCCAGCAGTTACCCGATTGGGGAGCTGATTTTT. This translates into CASSYPIGELIF.

In its sample, this clonotype was seen many times. The chain couples TRBV4-3 to TRBJ2-1, with 12 bases aligning to TRBD2. This CDR3 comprises 18 residues. Germline V gives CDR1 LGHNA, CDR2 YSLEER. V shed 1 base and J 0 bases; nucleotides not matched to a gene: 4. The CDR3 DNA follows: TGCGCCAGCAGCCAAGGGCTAGCGGGAGGGAGCTCCTACAATGAGCAGTTCTTC. It yields the protein CASSQGLAGGSSYNEQFF.

As to this clonotype: A read error may explain this, as a much larger clone is one base away. The chain combines TRBV6-5 with TRBJ2-1; perhaps TRBD2 as D (6 bases). The germline V gene encodes CDR1 MNHEY and CDR2 SVGAGI. This CDR3 spans 16 amino acids. Here the CDR3 reads CASSTERVSSYIEQFF. The CDR3, as DNA: TGTGCCAGCAGTACAGAGCGGGTCAGCTCCTACATTGAGCAGTTCTTC.

In nucleotides, the CDR3 is TGTGCCAGCAGCCGGGGGACTACCGGGGGCCTGGGGGAGACCCAGTACTTC. Translating gives CASSRGTTGGLGETQYF. This chain connects TRBV11-1 to TRBJ2-5; a possible D gene is TRBD2 (7 bases). Germline assignment: CDR1 SGHAT and CDR2 FQDESV (reference sequence). V was pared by 5 bases and J by 5 bases, with 24 bases between. This CDR3 region has 17 residues. Together with reference TRBV11-1 and TRBJ2-5, the CDR3 gives the full variable domain: EAEVAQSPRYKITEKSQAVAFWCDPISGHATLYWYRQILGQGPELLVQFQDESVVDDSQLPKDRFSAERLKGVDSTLKIQPAELGDSAMYLCASSRGTTGGLGETQYFGPGTRLLVL.

This sequence joins TRBV5-4 and TRBJ2-7; D call uncertain. Germline V gene data show CDR1 as SGHNT and CDR2 as YYREEE (reference sequence). The CDR3 is made up of 14 amino acids. The V and J ends lost 5 bases and 0 bases respectively, with 12 bases between them. The CDR3 bases are TGTGCCAGCAGGTCGGGCCTCCCCTCCTACGAGCAGTACTTC. Translated, it gives CASRSGLPSYEQYF.

On this clonotype: A much bigger clone sits one base away, suggesting this may be a read error. CDR3 bases: TGTGCCAGCAGCTTGGGGGAACATATGAACACTGAAGCTTTCTTT. Translating gives CASSLGEHMNTEAFF. This chain links TRBV5-4 with TRBJ1-1, with D hard to call. The length of the CDR3 is 15 residues. CDR1 is SGHNT and CDR2 is YYREEE in the germline V gene (reference sequence). Trimming shortened V by 0 bases and J by 0 bases, and 9 bases separated the two germline ends.

This clonotype showed up just a few times. An end of the junction does not agree with germline; a read error may underlie this. The chain recombines TRBV20-1 with TRBJ1-5; a possible D gene is TRBD1 (6 bases). The CDR3 has 13 amino acids. The germline V gene encodes CDR1 DFQATT and CDR2 SNEGSKA (reference sequence). The CDR3 DNA reads as TGCAGTGGTAGAGATCCCAGGGGTCAACCCCAGCATTTT. This encodes CSGRDPRGQPQHF.

Note on this clonotype: As the CDR3 is not closed by the conserved phenylalanine or tryptophan, this likely results from a read error. This chain uses TRBV20-1 with TRBJ2-5; possibly TRBD1 for D (6 bases). This CDR3 is built from 14 residues. V was trimmed by 1 base and J by 3 bases, leaving 12 bases between them. Germline-derived CDR1 and CDR2 are DFQATT and SNEGSKA (reference sequence). Here the CDR3 DNA reads TGCAGTGCTAGAGGGGGACAAGGGGAAGAGACCCAGTACATC. This codes for CSARGGQGEETQYI.

The rearrangement uses TRBV7-9 and TRBJ1-2; TRBD1 might be the D (5 bases). The germline CDR1 and CDR2 sequences are SEHNR and FQNEAQ (reference sequence). The V and J ends lost 5 bases and 4 bases respectively, with 14 bases between them. The length of the CDR3 is 14 residues. In DNA, the CDR3 is TGTGCCAGCAGCCACCCAGACAGAGGCTATGGCTACACCTTC. It specifies CASSHPDRGYGYTF.

With regard to this clonotype: A read error may be the cause here, since a much bigger clone is one base away. The gene calls are TRBV6-2 or TRBV6-3 and TRBJ2-2; TRBD2 might be the D (5 bases). Germline V gene sequence: CDR1 MNHEY, CDR2 SVGEGT. The V and J ends lost 6 bases and 8 bases respectively, with 13 bases between them. This CDR3 is 13 amino acids long. CDR3 nucleotides: TGTGCCAGCAGCAGTAGAGGGTTAGGGGAGCTGTTTTTT. Protein: CASSSRGLGELFF.

Turning to this clonotype: This may come from a read error, since a much larger clone is one base off. The chain joins TRBV6-2 or TRBV6-3 to TRBJ2-1; D is unclear. The CDR3 extends over 15 amino acids. Germline-derived CDR1 and CDR2 are MNHEY and SVGEGT. For the CDR3, the DNA is TGTGCCAGCAGTTACCAGCCCCCCTCCTACAATGAGAAGTTCTTC. This translates into CASSYQPPSYNEKFF.

With regard to this clonotype: A much larger clone sits a single nucleotide away, making a read error possible. The gene calls are TRBV29-1 and TRBJ1-1, with D maybe TRBD1 (6 bases). The CDR3 has 13 amino acids. The ends were cut back, 7 bases at V and 0 bases at J, with 12 bases in the middle. Germline V gene sequence: CDR1 SQVTM, CDR2 ANQGSEA. This CDR3 reads CSGDRTVNTEAFF. For the CDR3, the DNA is TGCAGCGGTGACAGGACCGTGAACACTGAAGCTTTCTTT. The variable domain in full, completed from reference TRBV29-1 and TRBJ1-1, reads SAVISQKPSRDICQRGTSLTIQCQVDSQVTMMFWYRQQPGQSLTLIATANQGSEATYESGFVIDKFPISRPNLTFSTLTVSNMSPEDSSIYLCSGDRTVNTEAFFGQGTRLTVV.

With regard to this clonotype: At one of its ends the junction is not consistent with the germline gene, which may arise from a read error. This chain uses TRBV12-3 or TRBV12-4 with TRBJ2-5; TRBD1 matches 7 bases. This CDR3 is built from 12 residues. Here the CDR3 reads CASGAGGETQYF. The CDR3 region has the DNA TGTGCCAGCGGTGCAGGGGGAGAGACACAGTACTTC.

With regard to this clonotype: Being one base from a much bigger clone, this may be a read error. This CDR3 fails to terminate in the conserved phenylalanine or tryptophan, so it likely reflects a read error. The V gene is TRBV20-1, the J gene TRBJ2-3; 8 positions agree with TRBD1. V was clipped by 4 bases and J by 4 bases; unmatched bases: 7. The germline gives CDR1 DFQATT, CDR2 SNEGSKA (reference sequence). This CDR3 has 14 residues. The CDR3 DNA reads TGCAGTGCTACGGGACAGGTTGTTTCAGATACGCAGTATTTG. It codes for CSATGQVVSDTQYL.

This clonotype was seen only a few times. This chain uses TRBV5-1 with TRBJ1-1, with D uncertain. The ends were cut back, 5 bases at V and 3 bases at J, with 17 bases in the middle. The germline V gene encodes CDR1 SGHRS and CDR2 YFSETQ. This CDR3 is built from 15 residues. Here the CDR3 reads CASRVGHSADTEAFF. The CDR3 nucleotides read TGCGCCAGCAGAGTGGGCCACAGCGCCGACACTGAAGCTTTCTTT.

This clonotype was detected a few times. Being one base from a much bigger clone, this may be a read error. V gene TRBV11-3 combines with J gene TRBJ2-5, with D unresolved. CDR3 length equals 13 residues. Germline V gene data show CDR1 as SGHNT and CDR2 as YENEEA. The CDR3 DNA is TGTGTCAGCAGCCTACCGGTAGGAGAGACCCAGTACTTC. Amino acids: CVSSLPVGETQYF.

Concerning this clonotype itself: The junction and the germline gene differ at one end; a read error may be behind it. The chain carries TRBV6-1 and TRBJ1-1; no reliable D call. Germline CDR1 reads MNHNS; CDR2 reads SASEGT. The CDR3 extends over 14 amino acids. The CDR3 reads CVSIHATVNTEAFF. In DNA form, the CDR3 reads TGTGTCAGCATCCATGCGACGGTGAACACTGAAGCTTTCTTT.

This clonotype was detected a few times. One base away lies a much larger clone, so this may be a sequencing read error. DNA of the CDR3: TGTGTCAGCAGCTTATCTGGTGGGGCCACCGGGGAGCTGTTTTTT. It translates to CVSSLSGGATGELFF. The gene calls are TRBV11-3 and TRBJ2-2; tentatively, D is TRBD1 (5 bases). From germline, CDR1 is SGHNT and CDR2 YENEEA. The CDR3 has 15 amino acids.

Comment on this clonotype: A junction boundary mismatches the germline segment, possibly from a read error. CDR3 nucleotides: TGTACCAGCACCCAAGGGGCTCATAGGAGGCAGTACTTC. Protein sequence: CTSTQGAHRRQYF. This sequence joins TRBV12-3 or TRBV12-4 and TRBJ2-7; a weak D match, TRBD1 (5 bases). This CDR3 has 13 residues.

Comments on this clonotype: At one end the junction does not follow the germline gene, possibly because of a read error. The chain couples TRBV20-1 to TRBJ1-5, with 7 nucleotides matching TRBD1. Germline CDR1 DFQATT, CDR2 SNEGSKA (reference sequence). The CDR3 covers 12 residues. CDR3 in amino acids: CSAGQVSQPQHF. In DNA, the CDR3 is TGTAGTGCAGGACAGGTGAGCCAGCCCCAGCATTTT.

Concerning this clonotype itself: At one boundary the junction diverges from the germline segment, which might be a read error. V gene TRBV11-2 combines with J gene TRBJ2-3; TRBD2 matches 11 bases. This CDR3 region has 14 residues. In germline, CDR1 is SGHAT, CDR2 FQNNGV. The CDR3 spells CANSFLAGGIQRYF. The DNA of the CDR3 is TGTGCCAACAGCTTTCTAGCGGGGGGCATTCAGCGGTATTTT.

Many counts were recorded for this clonotype. V is TRBV12-3 or TRBV12-4 and J is TRBJ2-2; TRBD1 matches 7 bases. J gave up 5 bases and V 2 bases, and 8 bases lay outside the gene matches. This CDR3 spans 16 amino acids. The CDR3 region is CASSLTGVLGTGELFF. The CDR3, as DNA: TGTGCCAGCAGTTTAACAGGGGTCCTGGGGACCGGGGAGCTGTTTTTT.

This clonotype was found once. One end of the junction varies from germline; a read error may be responsible. V and J are TRBV11-2 and TRBJ2-2; 8 bases fit TRBD1. Germline lookup yields CDR1 SGHAT and CDR2 FQNNGV. The CDR3 spans 17 residues. CDR3 in amino acids: CASSRSRDRTDTGELFF. The CDR3 DNA reads TGTGCCAGCAGCCGTTCACGGGACAGGACGGACACAGGGGAGCTGTTTTTT.